A single sample is the source of the 5 T cell receptor beta chains below, sequenced in a study of siplizumab effects on memory and regulatory T cells (dated by TCRdb to between 2018 and 2020). Preparation of the library involved the immunoSEQ multiplex PCR assay. As stored in TCRdb, this immuneACCESS dataset retains in-frame rearrangements with V and J assigned. A fraction of the clones does not appear; measured against another copy, unresolved V genes explain less than half of the discrepancy, and the remainder lacks a known reason. Recorded for this sample are about 52,000 clones; about 97% of them occurred a single time. The top ten constitute about 0.6% of the sample. What was sequenced was naive CD4+ T cells sorted from blood. The sample's cell subset or site label, in plain terms: unstimulated naive T cells. These receptor sequences come from a human donor in good health.

This chain joins TRBV9 and TRBJ2-3; 9 bases agree with TRBD2. Germline V CDR1 and CDR2: SGDLS, YYNGEE. Unmatched junction bases numbered 4, after V lost 1 base and J lost 4 bases. CDR3 length equals 15 residues. CDR3 amino acids: CASSVISGSADTQYF. CDR3 DNA: TGTGCCAGCAGCGTAATTAGCGGGAGCGCAGATACGCAGTATTTT.

This clone came up once. The gene calls are TRBV7-2 and TRBJ2-2, with 9 bases identical to TRBD1. The V and J ends lost 6 bases and 7 bases, in that order; junction bases with no gene match: 9. Germline lookup yields CDR1 SGHTA and CDR2 FQGNSA. The CDR3 runs to 15 residues. The CDR3 region has the DNA TGTGCCAGCAGTCAGGACAGGGGAGGAATCGGGGAGCTGTTTTTT. It yields the protein CASSQDRGGIGELFF. The variable domain in full, completed from reference TRBV7-2 and TRBJ2-2, reads GAGVSQSPSNKVTEKGKDVELRCDPISGHTALYWYRQSLGQGLEFLIYFQGNSAPDKSGLPSDRFSAERTGGSVSTLTIQRTQQEDSAVYLCASSQDRGGIGELFFGEGSRLTVL.

The V call is TRBV5-1, the J call TRBJ2-2; perhaps TRBD1 as D (5 bases). Trimming took 4 bases from V and 6 from J, leaving 10 bases between them. Germline assignment: CDR1 SGHRS and CDR2 YFSETQ. This CDR3 spans 13 amino acids. CDR3 sequence (DNA): TGCGCCAGCAGCAAACAGGAAGCCGGGGAGCTGTTTTTT. It yields the protein CASSKQEAGELFF.

The chain joins TRBV7-9 to TRBJ2-7; TRBD2 agrees at 8 bases. CDR1 is SEHNR, CDR2 FQNEAQ, per germline (reference sequence). J gave up 4 bases and V 5 bases, and 7 bases lay outside the gene matches. CDR3 length: 14 residues. The CDR3 spells CASSRAGESYEQYF. CDR3 DNA: TGTGCCAGCAGCAGAGCGGGAGAGTCGTACGAGCAGTACTTC.

The chain couples TRBV10-3 to TRBJ2-2, with 9 bases lining up with TRBD2. Germline V gene sequence: CDR1 ENHRY, CDR2 SYGVKD. The CDR3 loop spans 18 amino acids. Trimming removed 6 bases from V and 4 bases from J; junction bases left unmatched: 15. The CDR3 DNA follows: TGTGCCATCAGCGGACGAGCTTTAGCGGGAGCGGGCACCGGGGAGCTGTTTTTT. Its translation: CAISGRALAGAGTGELFF.